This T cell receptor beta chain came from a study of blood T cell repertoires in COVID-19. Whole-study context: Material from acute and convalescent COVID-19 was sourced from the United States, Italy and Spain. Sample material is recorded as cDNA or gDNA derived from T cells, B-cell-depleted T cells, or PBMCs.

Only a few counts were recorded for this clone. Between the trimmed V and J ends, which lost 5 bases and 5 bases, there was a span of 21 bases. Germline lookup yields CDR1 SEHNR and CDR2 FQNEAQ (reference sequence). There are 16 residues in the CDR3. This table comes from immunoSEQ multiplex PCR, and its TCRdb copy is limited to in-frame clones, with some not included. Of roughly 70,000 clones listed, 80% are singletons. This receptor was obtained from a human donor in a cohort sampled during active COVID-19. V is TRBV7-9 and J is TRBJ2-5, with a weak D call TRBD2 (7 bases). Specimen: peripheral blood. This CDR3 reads CASSPQGGGRLETQYF. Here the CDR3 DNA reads TGTGCCAGCAGCCCCCAAGGGGGGGGTCGTTTGGAGACCCAGTACTTC.